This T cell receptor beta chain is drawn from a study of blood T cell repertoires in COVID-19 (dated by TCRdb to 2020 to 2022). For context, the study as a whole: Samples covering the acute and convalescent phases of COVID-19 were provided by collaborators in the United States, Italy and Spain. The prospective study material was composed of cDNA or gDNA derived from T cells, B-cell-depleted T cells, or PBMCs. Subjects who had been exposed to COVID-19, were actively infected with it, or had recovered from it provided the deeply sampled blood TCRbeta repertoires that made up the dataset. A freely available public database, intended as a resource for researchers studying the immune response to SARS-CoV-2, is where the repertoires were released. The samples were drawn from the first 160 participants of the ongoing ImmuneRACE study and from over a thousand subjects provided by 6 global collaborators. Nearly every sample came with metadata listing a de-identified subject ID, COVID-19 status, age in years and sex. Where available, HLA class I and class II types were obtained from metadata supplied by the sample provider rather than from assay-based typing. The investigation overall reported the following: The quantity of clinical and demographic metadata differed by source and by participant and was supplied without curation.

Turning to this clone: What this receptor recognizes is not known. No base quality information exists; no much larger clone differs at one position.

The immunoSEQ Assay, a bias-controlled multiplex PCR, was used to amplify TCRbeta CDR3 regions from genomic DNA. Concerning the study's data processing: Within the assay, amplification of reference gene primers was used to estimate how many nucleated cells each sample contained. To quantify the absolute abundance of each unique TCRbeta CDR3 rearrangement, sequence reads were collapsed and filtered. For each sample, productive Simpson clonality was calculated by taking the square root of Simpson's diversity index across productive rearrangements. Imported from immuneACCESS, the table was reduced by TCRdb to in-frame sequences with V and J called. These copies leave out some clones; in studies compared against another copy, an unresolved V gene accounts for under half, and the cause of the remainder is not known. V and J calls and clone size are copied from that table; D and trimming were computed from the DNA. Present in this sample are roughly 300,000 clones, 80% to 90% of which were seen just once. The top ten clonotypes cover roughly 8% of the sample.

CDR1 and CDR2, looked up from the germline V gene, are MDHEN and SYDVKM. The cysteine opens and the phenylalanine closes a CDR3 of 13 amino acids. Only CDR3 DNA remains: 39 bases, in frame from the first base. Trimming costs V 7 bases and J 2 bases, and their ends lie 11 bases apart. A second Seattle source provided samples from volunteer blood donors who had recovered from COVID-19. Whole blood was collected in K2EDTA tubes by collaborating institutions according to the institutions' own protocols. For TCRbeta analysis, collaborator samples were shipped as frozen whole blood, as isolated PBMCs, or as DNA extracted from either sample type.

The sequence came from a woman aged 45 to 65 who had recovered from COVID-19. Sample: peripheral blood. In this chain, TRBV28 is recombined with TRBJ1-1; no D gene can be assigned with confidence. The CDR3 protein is CASTYPGNTEAFF. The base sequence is TGTGCCAGCACCTATCCGGGAAACACTGAAGCTTTCTTT.